This T cell receptor beta chain derives from a study of blood T cell repertoires in COVID-19. At the level of the study: The United States, Italy and Spain were the sources of the acute and convalescent COVID-19 samples.

Authors' methods: Amplifying reference gene primers gave estimates of nucleated cell counts. Produced via immunoSEQ multiplex PCR; TCRdb's table is partial and in-frame only. The V and J calls and clone size were taken over from that table, and D and trimming were inferred from the DNA. Counted here are fewer than 250,000 clones, 70% to 90% occurring once; the ten biggest clones make up 0.72%. Germline CDR1 reads MNHEY; CDR2 reads SVGEGT. V shed 5 bases and J 5 bases; nucleotides not matched to a gene: 8. This CDR3 has 15 amino acids. This clone was observed a single time. This TCR came from a man between 35 and 55 years old with acute or convalescent COVID-19. The sequenced material came from peripheral blood. The chain couples TRBV6-2 or TRBV6-3 to TRBJ1-2, with 10 bases fitting TRBD1. Here the CDR3 DNA reads TGTGCCAGCAGTCACAGACCGGGACAGGGGTATGGCTACACCTTC. Its translation: CASSHRPGQGYGYTF.